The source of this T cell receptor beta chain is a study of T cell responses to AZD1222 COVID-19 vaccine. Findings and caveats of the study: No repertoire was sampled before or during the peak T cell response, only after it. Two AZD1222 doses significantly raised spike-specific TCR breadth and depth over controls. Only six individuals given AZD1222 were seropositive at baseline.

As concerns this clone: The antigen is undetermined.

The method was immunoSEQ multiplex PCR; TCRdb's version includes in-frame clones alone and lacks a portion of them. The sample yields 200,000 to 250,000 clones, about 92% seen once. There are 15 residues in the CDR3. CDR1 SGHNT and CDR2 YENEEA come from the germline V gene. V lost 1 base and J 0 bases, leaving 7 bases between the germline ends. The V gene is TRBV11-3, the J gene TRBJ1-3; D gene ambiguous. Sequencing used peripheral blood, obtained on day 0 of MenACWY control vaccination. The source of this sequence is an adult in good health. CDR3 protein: CASSLGFFSGNTIYF. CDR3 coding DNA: TGTGCCAGCAGCTTAGGGTTTTTCTCTGGAAACACCATATATTTT.